Below, one TCR beta chain is given with its context. Germline and junction disagree at one end, which may indicate a read error. These data come from a study of cytomegalovirus exposure and HLA in healthy donors. Primers for the PCR totalled 60 Vbeta and 13 Jbeta. The repertoire was sequenced with immunoSEQ multiplex PCR; TCRdb's copy has only in-frame clones and lacks some. The data contain fewer than 300,000 clones, 86% of them seen just once; the ten biggest clones take up around 3.7%. The TCR was taken from a man aged 35-49 years in good health and CMV-seropositive. Input material: PBMCs.

CDR3 sequence: CASSITGVSNQPQHF. CDR3 bases: TGTGCTAGCAGCATTACAGGGGTTAGCAATCAGCCCCAGCATTTT. J is TRBJ1-5 and V is TRBV7-7, with 7 bases lining up with TRBD1. CDR1 and CDR2 from the germline V gene are SSHAT and FNYEAQ (reference sequence). This CDR3 is 15 amino acids long. Using reference TRBV7-7 and TRBJ1-5 for the parts outside the CDR3, the full variable domain is GAGVSQSPRYKVTKRGQDVTLRCDPISSHATLYWYQQALGQGPEFLTYFNYEAQPDKSGLPSDRFSAERPEGSISTLTIQRTEQRDSAMYRCASSITGVSNQPQHFGDGTRLSIL.